These 29 T cell receptor beta chains share one sample of origin, sequenced in a study of control samples from healthy donors and cancer patients. Data came from immunoSEQ multiplex PCR; TCRdb stores just in-frame clones and leaves some out. The top ten hold about 2% of the sample, which has approximately 210,000 clones, 91% seen once. Specimen: blood. Source of these receptors: a man aged 25 to 40 in good health.

The chain joins TRBV27 to TRBJ2-7; 11 nucleotides match TRBD2. Germline trimming cut 5 bases from V and 0 bases from J; bases unmatched to any gene: 6. Germline CDR1 and CDR2: MNHEY and SMNVEV (reference sequence). This CDR3 is 16 amino acids long. The CDR3 region is CASSPSLAGGSYEQYF. The CDR3 region has the DNA TGTGCCAGCAGTCCATCTCTAGCGGGGGGCTCCTACGAGCAGTACTTC.

The gene calls are TRBV11-2 and TRBJ2-1, with TRBD2 identical over 14 bases. Looked up from germline, CDR1 is SGHAT and CDR2 is FQNNGV. CDR3 size: 18 residues. Trimming cost V 4 bases and J 0 bases; bases outside gene matches: 5. The CDR3, as DNA: TGTGCCAGCAGCTGGACTAGCGGGGGGCAGAGCTCCTACAATGAGCAGTTCTTC. It is translated as CASSWTSGGQSSYNEQFF.

This chain joins TRBV12-3 or TRBV12-4 and TRBJ2-1; D remains unclear. The CDR3 loop spans 10 amino acids. V was cut by 3 bases and J by 16 bases, with 10 bases left in between. Here the CDR3 DNA reads TGTGCCAGCAGTTTTGAGGTTCAATTCTTC. This encodes CASSFEVQFF.

V is TRBV6-2 or TRBV6-3 and J is TRBJ1-5, with a tentative D call TRBD1 (6 bases). Trimming took 2 bases from V and 4 from J, leaving 9 bases between them. The CDR3 covers 14 residues. Per germline, CDR1 MNHEY and CDR2 SVGEGT. CDR3 protein: CASSYPQGNQPQHF. CDR3 nucleotides: TGTGCCAGCAGTTACCCACAGGGAAATCAGCCCCAGCATTTT.

The chain joins TRBV5-1 to TRBJ1-2; D unresolved. Germline CDR1 SGHRS, CDR2 YFSETQ. V was trimmed by 0 bases and J by 6 bases, leaving 18 bases between them. CDR3 size: 16 residues. The CDR3 sequence is CASSLEGASLGHGYTF. CDR3 DNA: TGCGCCAGCAGCTTGGAGGGTGCGAGCCTAGGCCATGGCTACACCTTC.

This chain uses TRBV3-1 (or the pseudogene TRBV3-2) with TRBJ1-6, with D tentatively TRBD1 (6 bases). This CDR3 comprises 20 residues. The germline V gene encodes CDR1 LGHDT and CDR2 YNNKEL (reference sequence). V was pared by 0 bases and J by 3 bases, with 21 bases between. The CDR3 spells CASSQDYSPTGNYYNSPLHF. CDR3 nucleotide sequence: TGTGCCAGCAGCCAAGATTACTCGCCGACAGGCAACTACTATAATTCACCCCTCCACTTT.

This chain's CDR3 is CASSLGWEGGYTF. For the CDR3, the DNA is TGCGCCAGCAGCCTGGGCTGGGAGGGTGGCTACACCTTC. This chain joins TRBV5-1 and TRBJ1-2; D gene unclear. The CDR3 contains 13 residues. CDR1 is SGHRS, CDR2 YFSETQ, per germline. The V end lost 4 bases, the J end lost 7 bases, and 14 bases lay between the germline ends.

This rearrangement joins TRBV9 to TRBJ1-1; possibly TRBD1 for D (6 bases). The germline CDR1 and CDR2 sequences are SGDLS and YYNGEE. The CDR3 loop spans 13 amino acids. The V and J ends lost 0 bases and 7 bases respectively, with 10 bases between them. The DNA for the CDR3 is TGTGCCAGCAGCGTAGGGGACACCCGTGAAGCTTTCTTT. It yields the protein CASSVGDTREAFF.

The chain joins TRBV5-1 to TRBJ2-5; 7 bases are shared with TRBD1. Germline loops: CDR1 SGHRS, CDR2 YFSETQ. V shed 4 bases, J shed 5 bases, and the junction held 14 bases outside the gene matches. CDR3 size: 16 residues. CDR3: CASSPRTGDFEETQYF. Written as DNA, the CDR3 is TGCGCCAGCAGCCCACGGACAGGAGACTTTGAGGAGACCCAGTACTTC.

The chain joins TRBV6-5 to TRBJ2-7; possible D gene TRBD1, 5 bases. The CDR3 runs to 15 residues. CDR1 is MNHEY, CDR2 SVGAGI, per germline. V gave up 6 bases and J gave up 4 bases, with 19 bases separating them. CDR3 bases: TGTGCCAGCAGCGACACAGGCGATCTTCGGTACGAGCAGTACTTC. It codes for CASSDTGDLRYEQYF.

The chain employs TRBV13 and TRBJ1-5; 7 bases agree with TRBD1. In germline, CDR1 is PRHDT, CDR2 FYEKMQ (reference sequence). The CDR3 loop spans 12 amino acids. Losses at the gene ends were 8 bases for V and 3 bases for J; bases not matched to a gene: 1. CDR3 in amino acids: CASGTVNQPQHF. CDR3 DNA sequence: TGTGCCAGCGGGACAGTCAATCAGCCCCAGCATTTT.

J is TRBJ2-3 and V is TRBV6-1; 8 bases match TRBD1. The germline CDR1 and CDR2 sequences are MNHNS and SASEGT. The CDR3 extends over 16 amino acids. V lost 2 bases and J lost 2; bases outside the gene matches: 6. The CDR3 DNA reads TGTGCCAGCAGTGAACAGGGGGCGCTGAACACAGATACGCAGTATTTT. Translating gives CASSEQGALNTDTQYF.

This CDR3 reads CASSYTEWTEAFF. The CDR3 region has the DNA TGTGCCAGCAGTTATACCGAGTGGACTGAAGCTTTCTTT. This sequence joins TRBV6-6 and TRBJ1-1; no clear D. Deletions cut 3 bases from V and 5 bases from J, with 10 bases between. This CDR3 is built from 13 residues. Germline loops: CDR1 MNHNY, CDR2 SVGAGI (reference sequence).

The V gene is TRBV2, the J gene TRBJ2-3; D is perhaps TRBD2 (6 bases). Germline V gives CDR1 SNHLY, CDR2 FYNNEI. CDR3 length equals 18 residues. Trimming cost V 7 bases and J 0 bases, with 23 bases left between them. The CDR3 nucleotides read TGTGCCAGCATTAGCGGCCAGTTAGGCGATGAAAGCACAGATACGCAGTATTTT. It yields the protein CASISGQLGDESTDTQYF.

This clone was detected once. CDR3 in DNA: TGTGCCAGCAGACCCCGGGACGGCCTGCCAGATACGCAGTATTTT. The encoded protein is CASRPRDGLPDTQYF. This chain connects TRBV27 to TRBJ2-3; D possibly matches TRBD1 or TRBD2 (5 bases each). Germline V gene data show CDR1 as MNHEY and CDR2 as SMNVEV (reference sequence). Deletions cut 6 bases from V and 4 bases from J, with 17 bases between. This CDR3 spans 15 amino acids.

This chain connects TRBV28 to TRBJ1-6; no reliable D call. The CDR3 sequence is 15 residues long. V dropped 5 bases and J dropped 8 bases, with 16 bases sitting between them. CDR1 and CDR2 (germline): MDHEN, SYDVKM. Written as DNA, the CDR3 is TGTGCCAGCAGTCAAGACTCCCCAGGCGATTCACCCCTCCACTTT. It is translated as CASSQDSPGDSPLHF.

V gene TRBV24-1 combines with J gene TRBJ1-2; D unresolved. Germline CDR1 KGHDR, CDR2 SFDVKD. The CDR3 consists of 14 residues. V dropped 1 base and J dropped 2 bases, with 7 bases sitting between them. The CDR3 DNA follows: TGTGCCACCAGTGATTTCCGGAGAAACTATGGCTACACCTTC. Its translation is CATSDFRRNYGYTF.

CDR3 bases: TGTGCCAGCAGTGAAGTAGACAGTGCTGGAAACACCATATATTTT. This codes for CASSEVDSAGNTIYF. The rearrangement joins TRBV6-1 to TRBJ1-3; D possibly corresponds to TRBD1 (5 bases). The CDR3 totals 15 residues. The V gene's germline CDR1 is MNHNS and CDR2 SASEGT. V was pared by 1 base and J by 2 bases, with 9 bases between.

The rearrangement links TRBV6-5 to TRBJ2-3; TRBD1 matches at 7 bases. J lost 4 bases, V lost 7 bases, and 11 bases had no gene match. Looked up from germline, CDR1 is MNHEY and CDR2 is SVGAGI. The CDR3 is 15 residues long. CDR3 in DNA: TGTGCCAGCATCTTCTACCGGGACAGCGCAGATACGCAGTATTTT. Its translation: CASIFYRDSADTQYF.

This chain uses TRBV29-1 with TRBJ2-2, with 9 bases lining up with TRBD1. The CDR3 is 15 residues long. Germline CDR1 and CDR2: SQVTM and ANQGSEA. V dropped 4 bases and J dropped 2; count of bases not matched to a gene: 5. The CDR3 nucleotides are TGCAGCGTTGGAAGACAGGGGGGTAACACCGGGGAGCTGTTTTTT. Protein sequence: CSVGRQGGNTGELFF.

This clone was picked up one time. This rearrangement joins TRBV5-6 to TRBJ1-2; perhaps TRBD1 as D (6 bases). CDR1 and CDR2 from the germline V gene are SGHDT and YYEEEE. V lost 5 bases and J 4 bases, leaving 18 bases between the germline ends. The CDR3 contains 15 residues. Written as DNA, the CDR3 is TGTGCCAGCAGGTCTCCAGGGGTGCCAGCCTATGGCTACACCTTC. It specifies CASRSPGVPAYGYTF.

The table lists this clone with a count of one. J is TRBJ2-7 and V is TRBV5-8, with 11 bases that match TRBD1. Germline CDR1 reads SGHTS; CDR2 reads YDEGEE. The CDR3 covers 15 residues. V dropped 2 bases and J dropped 6; count of bases not matched to a gene: 7. The CDR3 is CASSLGDRGFVEQYF. The CDR3 bases are TGTGCCAGCAGCTTAGGGGACAGGGGGTTCGTCGAGCAGTACTTC.

V gene TRBV12-5 combines with J gene TRBJ2-7; no clear D gene. Trimming shortened V by 0 bases and J by 3 bases, and 9 bases separated the two germline ends. Germline V gene lookup returns CDR1 LGHNT and CDR2 FRNRAP. The CDR3 consists of 14 residues. The CDR3 nucleotides are TGTGCTAGTGGTTTGGTGACGTCTCTCTACGAGCAGTACTTC. Translating it yields CASGLVTSLYEQYF.

The J gene is TRBJ2-7, the V gene TRBV28; 9 bases are a match to TRBD1. Trimming removed 5 bases from V and 0 bases from J; junction bases left unmatched: 8. CDR3 length equals 16 residues. Germline CDR1 MDHEN, CDR2 SYDVKM. Here the CDR3 DNA reads TGTGCCAGCAGTCCAACCGGGACAGGGTACTCCTACGAGCAGTACTTC. Its translation: CASSPTGTGYSYEQYF.

This clone appeared once. This rearrangement joins TRBV6-1 to TRBJ1-1; no definite D call. The CDR3 contains 15 residues. Germline CDR1 reads MNHNS; CDR2 reads SASEGT. V lost 2 bases and J lost 1, with 11 bases in between. The CDR3 sequence is CASSERGGRNTEAFF. The CDR3 region has the DNA TGTGCCAGCAGTGAACGGGGAGGGAGGAACACTGAAGCTTTCTTT.

The chain couples TRBV4-1 to TRBJ1-2; possibly TRBD1 for D (5 bases). The CDR3 contains 14 residues. Germline V gene data show CDR1 as MGHRA and CDR2 as YSYEKL. V lost 1 base and J lost 3, with 9 bases in between. CDR3 sequence (DNA): TGCGCCAGCAGCCAAGCTGCGGGGGACTATGGCTACACCTTC. This gives the protein CASSQAAGDYGYTF.

This clone was observed once. The chain uses TRBV5-6 and TRBJ2-2; either TRBD1 or TRBD2 may fit D (5 bases each). The CDR3 has 15 residues. Trimming left V 4 bases short and J 6 bases short, with 16 bases between. Germline V gives CDR1 SGHDT, CDR2 YYEEEE. CDR3 nucleotides: TGTGCCAGCAGCATGACGGGGCTGTGGTCCGGGGAGCTGTTTTTT. Translated: CASSMTGLWSGELFF.

The chain uses TRBV27 and TRBJ2-5, with 7 bases identical to TRBD2. The CDR3 sequence is 15 residues long. The junction had 13 bases not matched to a gene; V was cut back by 8 bases and J by 4 bases. Germline V gives CDR1 MNHEY, CDR2 SMNVEV (reference sequence). CDR3 sequence reads: CASSLITGGGETQYF. The CDR3 DNA reads TGTGCCAGCTCCTTAATAACTGGGGGGGGAGAGACCCAGTACTTC.

This sequence joins TRBV7-2 and TRBJ1-5; maybe TRBD1 (5 bases). This CDR3 region has 15 residues. Germline CDR1 SGHTA, CDR2 FQGNSA. V was trimmed by 1 base and J by 1 base, leaving 8 bases between them. The chain's CDR3 is CASSLVYRSNQPQHF. The CDR3 DNA reads as TGTGCCAGCAGCTTAGTGTACAGGAGCAATCAGCCCCAGCATTTT.